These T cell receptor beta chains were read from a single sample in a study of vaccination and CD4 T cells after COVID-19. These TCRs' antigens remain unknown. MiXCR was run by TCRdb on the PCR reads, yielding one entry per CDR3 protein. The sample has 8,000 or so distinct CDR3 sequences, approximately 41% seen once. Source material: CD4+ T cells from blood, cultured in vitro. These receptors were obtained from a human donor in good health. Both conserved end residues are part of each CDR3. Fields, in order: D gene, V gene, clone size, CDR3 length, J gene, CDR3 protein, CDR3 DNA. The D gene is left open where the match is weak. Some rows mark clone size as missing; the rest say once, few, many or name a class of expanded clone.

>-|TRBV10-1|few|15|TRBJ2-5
CASSEEGGEQETQYF
TGCGCCAGCAGTGAGGAGGGGGGGGAGCAAGAGACCCAGTACTTC
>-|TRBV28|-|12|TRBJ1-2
CASKGANYGYTF
TGTGCCAGCAAGGGAGCTAACTATGGCTACACCTTC
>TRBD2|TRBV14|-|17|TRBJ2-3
CASSQEILAYPPDTQYF
TGTGCCAGCAGCCAAGAGATACTAGCGTATCCACCAGATACGCAGTATTTT
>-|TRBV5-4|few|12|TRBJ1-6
CASRPEVDCLHF
TGTGCCAGCAGACCTGAAGTTGATTGCCTCCACTTT
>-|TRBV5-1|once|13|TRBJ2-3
CASSLMITDTQYF
TGCGCCAGCAGCCTCATGATCACAGATACGCAGTATTTT
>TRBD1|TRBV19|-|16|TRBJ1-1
CASSSRGGQGNTEAFF
TGTGCCAGTAGTTCTCGTGGGGGACAGGGGAACACTGAAGCTTTCTTT
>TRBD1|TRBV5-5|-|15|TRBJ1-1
CASSLGTGAVTEAFF
TGTGCCAGCAGCTTAGGGACAGGGGCGGTCACTGAAGCTTTCTTT
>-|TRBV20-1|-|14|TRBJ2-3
CSARRSGLTDTQYF
TGCAGTGCTAGAAGATCCGGGCTCACAGATACGCAGTATTTT
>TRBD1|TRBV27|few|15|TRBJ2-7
CASSFSGTGLYEQYF
TGTGCCAGCAGTTTTTCCGGGACAGGTTTATACGAGCAGTACTTC
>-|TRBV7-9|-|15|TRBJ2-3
CASSWNGVRTDTQYF
TGTGCCAGCAGCTGGAACGGGGTGAGGACAGATACGCAGTATTTT
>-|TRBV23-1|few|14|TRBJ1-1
CASHTRGGRTEAFF
TGCGCCAGCCACACTCGAGGGGGACGGACTGAAGCTTTCTTT
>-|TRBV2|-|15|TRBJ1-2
CASSEAGTSNYGYTF
TGTGCCAGCAGTGAAGCGGGGACCTCTAACTATGGCTACACCTTC
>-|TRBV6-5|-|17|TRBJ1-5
CASSYFIGGAEVQPQHF
TGTGCCAGCAGTTACTTCATAGGGGGGGCAGAAGTTCAGCCCCAGCATTTT
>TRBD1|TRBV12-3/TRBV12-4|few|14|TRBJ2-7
CASRRDRGRREQYF
TGTGCCTCCCGTCGGGACAGGGGTCGGCGCGAGCAGTACTTC
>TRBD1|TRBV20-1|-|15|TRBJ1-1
CSASGPGQMNTEAFF
TGCAGTGCTAGCGGTCCGGGACAGATGAACACTGAAGCTTTCTTT
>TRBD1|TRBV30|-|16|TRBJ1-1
CAWSIQGALSGTEAFF
TGTGCCTGGAGCATACAGGGGGCGCTAAGTGGGACTGAAGCTTTCTTT
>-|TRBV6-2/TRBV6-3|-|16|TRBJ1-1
CASRSTGRVSNTEAFF
TGTGCCAGCAGGTCGACTGGGAGGGTTTCTAACACTGAAGCTTTCTTT
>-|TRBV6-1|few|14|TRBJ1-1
CASSPPGGSAEAFF
TGTGCCAGCAGCCCCCCAGGAGGGAGCGCTGAAGCTTTCTTT
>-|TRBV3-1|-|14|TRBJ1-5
CASSQDYRGQPQHF
TGTGCCAGCAGCCAAGATTATCGCGGTCAGCCCCAGCATTTT
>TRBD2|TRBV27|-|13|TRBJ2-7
CASSPDFRTREDF
TGTGCCAGCAGTCCCGACTTCCGGACGCGGGAGGACTTC
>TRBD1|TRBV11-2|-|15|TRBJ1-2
CASSGQGGYGYGYTF
TGTGCCAGCAGCGGACAGGGGGGGTATGGATATGGCTACACCTTC
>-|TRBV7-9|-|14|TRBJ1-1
CASSSQGLYTEAFF
TGTGCCAGCAGCTCACAGGGTTTGTACACTGAAGCTTTCTTT
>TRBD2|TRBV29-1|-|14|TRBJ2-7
CSVGHSGSSYEQYF
TGCAGCGTTGGTCACAGCGGGAGCTCCTACGAGCAGTACTTC
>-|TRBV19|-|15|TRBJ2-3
CASSTPQGISDTQYF
TGTGCCAGTAGTACCCCGCAGGGGATTTCAGATACGCAGTATTTT
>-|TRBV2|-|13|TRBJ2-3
CASNTGYTDTQYF
TGTGCCAGCAATACTGGTTACACAGATACGCAGTATTTT
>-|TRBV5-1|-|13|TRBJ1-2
CASSLEGHYGYTF
TGCGCCAGCAGCTTGGAGGGACACTATGGCTACACCTTC
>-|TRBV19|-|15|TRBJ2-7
CASSVLPGPTYEQYF
TGTGCCAGTAGTGTCTTACCGGGGCCTACCTACGAGCAGTACTTC
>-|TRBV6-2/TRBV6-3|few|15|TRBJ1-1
CASSQSRRVNTEAFF
TGTGCCAGCAGTCAGTCCCGGAGGGTGAACACTGAAGCTTTCTTT
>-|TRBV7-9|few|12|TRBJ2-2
CASSLESGELFF
TGTGCCAGCAGCTTAGAATCCGGGGAGCTGTTTTTT
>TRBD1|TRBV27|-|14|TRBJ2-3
CASSPGQVTDTQYF
TGTGCCAGCAGTCCGGGACAGGTCACAGATACGCAGTATTTT
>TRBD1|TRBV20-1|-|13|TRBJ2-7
CSAVPGQAVEQYF
TGCAGTGCCGTCCCGGGACAGGCGGTAGAGCAGTACTTC
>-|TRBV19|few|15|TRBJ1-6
CASSIVGSYNSPLHF
TGTGCCAGTAGTATCGTTGGCTCCTATAATTCACCCCTCCACTTT
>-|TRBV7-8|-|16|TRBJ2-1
CASSSSRQSSYNEQFF
TGTGCCAGCAGCTCCAGCCGACAGAGCTCCTACAATGAGCAGTTCTTC
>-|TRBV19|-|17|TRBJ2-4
CASSRAGEGIAKNIQYF
TGTGCCAGTAGTCGGGCAGGCGAAGGGATAGCCAAAAACATTCAGTACTTC
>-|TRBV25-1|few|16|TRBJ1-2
CASSESEKGWGNGYTF
TGTGCCAGCAGTGAATCGGAGAAGGGCTGGGGGAATGGCTACACCTTC
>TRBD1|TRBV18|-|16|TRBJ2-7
CASSPLPTGGSYEQYF
TGTGCCAGCTCACCACTACCGACAGGGGGGTCCTACGAGCAGTACTTC
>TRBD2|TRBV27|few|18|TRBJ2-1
CASSSSSGLAGGQNEQFF
TGTGCCAGCAGTTCTTCATCCGGACTAGCGGGGGGCCAGAATGAGCAGTTCTTC
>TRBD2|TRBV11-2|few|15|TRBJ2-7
CASSRGTNQFYEQYF
TGTGCCAGCAGCCGCGGGACTAACCAATTCTACGAGCAGTACTTC
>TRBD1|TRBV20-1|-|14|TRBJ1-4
CSARLDRYNEKLFF
TGCAGTGCTAGATTGGACAGGTATAATGAAAAACTGTTTTTT
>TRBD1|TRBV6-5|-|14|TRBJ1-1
CASSYSTGRTEAFF
TGTGCCAGCAGTTACTCGACAGGGAGGACTGAAGCTTTCTTT
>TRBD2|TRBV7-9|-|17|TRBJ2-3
CASSSATSGRAGDTQYF
TGTGCCAGCAGCTCCGCGACTAGCGGGAGGGCGGGGGATACGCAGTATTTT
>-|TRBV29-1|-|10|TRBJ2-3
CSVEFDTQYF
TGCAGCGTTGAGTTCGATACGCAGTATTTT
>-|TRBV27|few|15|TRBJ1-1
CASSAISLGGYQAFF
TGTGCCAGCAGTGCGATCTCGCTTGGAGGCTACCAAGCTTTCTTT
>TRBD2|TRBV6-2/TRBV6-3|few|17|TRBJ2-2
CASRWSSGGTNTGELFF
TGTGCCAGCAGATGGTCGAGCGGGGGGACCAACACCGGGGAGCTGTTTTTT
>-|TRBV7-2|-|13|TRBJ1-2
CASSNNREGGYTF
TGTGCCAGCAGCAACAACAGGGAGGGAGGCTACACCTTC
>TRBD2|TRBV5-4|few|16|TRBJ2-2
CASSLGAGGPPGELFF
TGTGCCAGCAGCTTAGGGGCGGGAGGGCCCCCCGGGGAGCTGTTTTTT
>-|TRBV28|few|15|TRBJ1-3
CASSLPQSSGNTIYF
TGTGCCAGCAGTTTACCCCAGTCCTCTGGAAACACCATATATTTT
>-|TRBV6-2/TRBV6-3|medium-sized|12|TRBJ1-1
CASSYEGLGAFF
TGTGCCAGCAGTTACGAGGGCTTAGGGGCTTTCTTT
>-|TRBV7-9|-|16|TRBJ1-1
CASSPSGRVGGTEAFF
TGTGCCAGCAGCCCCTCGGGGCGGGTAGGGGGGACTGAAGCTTTCTTT
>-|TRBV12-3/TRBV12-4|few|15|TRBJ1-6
CASSFVPVPTWPLHF
TGTGCCAGCAGTTTCGTTCCGGTCCCGACCTGGCCCCTCCACTTT
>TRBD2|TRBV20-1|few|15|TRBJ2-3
CSARDLALAADTQYF
TGCAGTGCTAGAGATTTGGCCCTAGCGGCAGATACGCAGTATTTT
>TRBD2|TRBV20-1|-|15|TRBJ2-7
CSAGGSGGAGYEQYF
TGCAGTGCTGGGGGGAGCGGGGGGGCCGGCTACGAGCAGTACTTC
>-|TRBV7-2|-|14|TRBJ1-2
CASSLMPNAGGYTF
TGTGCCAGCAGCCTAATGCCCAATGCGGGGGGCTACACCTTC
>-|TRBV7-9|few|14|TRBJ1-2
CASSLAQGGDGYTF
TGTGCCAGCAGCTTAGCGCAGGGTGGGGATGGCTACACCTTC